This T cell receptor beta chain was sequenced during a study of blood T cells in healthy people across ages. As for the study in general: Template switching picked up about one barcoded beta molecule for each two T cells. Study-wide points: Because sorting was not performed, PBMCs prevented conclusive naive versus antigen-experienced comparison.

Comments on this clonotype: Its antigen remains unknown.

PCR was performed a second time for about 7 to 11 cycles using a sample-barcoded 5' primer and a J-beta primer mix. In TCRdb, the 5' RACE reads were re-called with MiXCR into one record per CDR3 protein. The sample yields over a million distinct CDR3 sequences, roughly 40% seen once. CDR1 is MNHNY, CDR2 SVGAGI, per germline (reference sequence). The V and J ends lost 4 bases and 6 bases, in that order; junction bases with no gene match: 9. The CDR3 sequence is 16 residues long. Samples had at least 7 million PBMCs isolated from them. Material: blood. The source of this sequence is a woman in her late teens or twenties in good health. The gene calls are TRBV6-6 and TRBJ2-7; 13 nucleotides line up with TRBD2. The DNA of the CDR3 is TGTGCCAGCAGTTCACCTGGACTAGCGGGAGACAGCGAGCAGTACTTC. It codes for CASSSPGLAGDSEQYF.